Included here is one TCR beta chain sequence, with context. These data come from a study of response to subunit inactivated influenza vaccine. TCRdb re-called the RT-PCR reads with MiXCR, one entry per CDR3 protein. The repertoire has about 650,000 distinct CDR3 sequences, 11% to 15% of them found once; the top ten carry roughly 7.6%. Per the germline V gene, CDR1 is SGHAT and CDR2 is FQNNGV. Trimming took 5 bases from V and 3 from J; bases not matched to a gene: 8. This CDR3 comprises 15 residues. The receptor comes from a man aged 45-60 years who received an inactivated influenza vaccine. The V gene is TRBV11-2, the J gene TRBJ2-7; 9 bases match TRBD1. Source: PBMCs from blood, taken around 15 days before vaccination. The CDR3 sequence: CASSVRGGQGYEQYF. The CDR3 DNA follows: TGTGCCAGCAGCGTAAGAGGGGGACAGGGCTACGAGCAGTACTTC.